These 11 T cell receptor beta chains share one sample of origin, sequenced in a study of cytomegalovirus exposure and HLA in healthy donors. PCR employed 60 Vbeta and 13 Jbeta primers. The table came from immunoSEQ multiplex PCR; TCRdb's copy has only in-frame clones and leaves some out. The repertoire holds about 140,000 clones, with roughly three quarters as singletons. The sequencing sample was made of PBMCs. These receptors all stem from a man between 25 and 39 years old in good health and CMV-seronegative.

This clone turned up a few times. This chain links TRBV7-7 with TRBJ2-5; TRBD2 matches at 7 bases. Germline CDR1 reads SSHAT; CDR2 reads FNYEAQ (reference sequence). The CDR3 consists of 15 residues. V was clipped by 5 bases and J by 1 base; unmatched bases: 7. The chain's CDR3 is CASSTREGSQETQYF. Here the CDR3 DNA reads TGTGCCAGCAGCACGAGGGAGGGATCCCAAGAGACCCAGTACTTC.

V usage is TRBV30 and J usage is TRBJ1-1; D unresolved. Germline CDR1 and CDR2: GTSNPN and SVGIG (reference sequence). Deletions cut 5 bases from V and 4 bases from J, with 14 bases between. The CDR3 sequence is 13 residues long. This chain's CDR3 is CAWRSSGPTEAFF. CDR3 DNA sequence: TGTGCCTGGCGCTCTTCTGGGCCCACTGAAGCTTTCTTT. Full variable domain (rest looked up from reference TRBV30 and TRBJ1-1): SQTIHQWPATLVQPVGSPLSLECTVEGTSNPNLYWYRQAAGRGLQLLFYSVGIGQISSEVPQNLSASRPQDRQFILSSKKLLLSDSGFYLCAWRSSGPTEAFFGQGTRLTVV.

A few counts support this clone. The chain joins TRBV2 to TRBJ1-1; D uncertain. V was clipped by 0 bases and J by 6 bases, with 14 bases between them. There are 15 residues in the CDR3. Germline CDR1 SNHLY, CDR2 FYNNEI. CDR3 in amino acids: CASSEAGGSDPEAFF. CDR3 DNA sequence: TGTGCCAGCAGTGAAGCGGGAGGGTCGGACCCTGAAGCTTTCTTT.

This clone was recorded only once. The CDR3 here is CAITERPEETQYF. Written as DNA, the CDR3 is TGTGCCATCACCGAGCGTCCGGAGGAGACCCAGTACTTC. The chain couples TRBV10-3 to TRBJ2-5; D is unresolved. The CDR3 consists of 13 residues. Trimming pared 7 bases from V and 5 bases from J, leaving 14 bases between. Germline values: CDR1 ENHRY, CDR2 SYGVKD.

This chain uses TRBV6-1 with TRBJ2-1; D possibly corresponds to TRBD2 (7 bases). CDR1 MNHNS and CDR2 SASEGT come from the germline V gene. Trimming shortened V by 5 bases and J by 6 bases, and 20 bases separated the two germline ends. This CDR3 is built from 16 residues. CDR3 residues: CASSKGGGVGPNEQFF. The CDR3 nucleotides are TGTGCCAGCAGTAAAGGGGGGGGAGTGGGCCCCAATGAGCAGTTCTTC.

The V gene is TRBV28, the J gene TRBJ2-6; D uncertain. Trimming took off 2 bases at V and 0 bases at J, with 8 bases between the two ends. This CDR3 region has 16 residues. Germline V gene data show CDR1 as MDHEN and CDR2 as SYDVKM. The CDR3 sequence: CASSLMTYSGANVLTF. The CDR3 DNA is TGTGCCAGCAGTTTAATGACATACTCTGGGGCCAACGTCCTGACTTTC.

The CDR3 region has the DNA TGTGCCATCAGTGAGTCATGGAGCGGAAGCACAGATACGCAGTATTTT. This translates into CAISESWSGSTDTQYF. The rearrangement uses TRBV10-3 and TRBJ2-3; D may be TRBD2 (5 bases). The V end lost 0 bases, the J end lost 0 bases, and 10 bases lay between the germline ends. CDR1 and CDR2 (germline): ENHRY, SYGVKD. The CDR3 has 16 amino acids.

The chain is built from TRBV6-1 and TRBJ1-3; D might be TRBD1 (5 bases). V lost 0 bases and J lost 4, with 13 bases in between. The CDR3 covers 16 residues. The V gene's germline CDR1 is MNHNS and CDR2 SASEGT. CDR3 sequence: CASSEALFKGGNTIYF. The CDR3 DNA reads TGTGCCAGCAGTGAAGCGCTCTTTAAGGGGGGAAACACCATATATTTT.

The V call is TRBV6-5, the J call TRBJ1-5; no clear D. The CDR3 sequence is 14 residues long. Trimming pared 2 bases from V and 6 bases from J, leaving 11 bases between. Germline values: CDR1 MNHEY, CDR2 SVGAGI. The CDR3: CASSYTPSSQPQHF. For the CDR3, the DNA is TGTGCCAGCAGTTACACCCCATCCAGTCAGCCCCAGCATTTT.

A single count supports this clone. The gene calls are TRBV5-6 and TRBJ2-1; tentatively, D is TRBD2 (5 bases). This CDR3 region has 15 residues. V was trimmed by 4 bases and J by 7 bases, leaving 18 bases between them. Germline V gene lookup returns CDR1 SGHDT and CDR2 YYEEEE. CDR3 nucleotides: TGTGCCAGCAGCGGCCGGGATAAATATGGGAATGAGCAGTTCTTC. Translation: CASSGRDKYGNEQFF. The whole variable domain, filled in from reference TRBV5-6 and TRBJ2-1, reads DAGVTQSPTHLIKTRGQQVTLRCSPKSGHDTVSWYQQALGQGPQFIFQYYEEEERQRGNFPDRFSGHQFPNYSSELNVNALLLGDSALYLCASSGRDKYGNEQFFGPGTRLTVL.

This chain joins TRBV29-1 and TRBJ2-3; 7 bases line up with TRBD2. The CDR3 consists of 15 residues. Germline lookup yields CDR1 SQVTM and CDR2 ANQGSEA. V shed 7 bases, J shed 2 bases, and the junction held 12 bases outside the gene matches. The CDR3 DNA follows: TGCAGCGGGGTGGGTTGGCGGGGGACCACAGATACGCAGTATTTT. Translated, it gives CSGVGWRGTTDTQYF.